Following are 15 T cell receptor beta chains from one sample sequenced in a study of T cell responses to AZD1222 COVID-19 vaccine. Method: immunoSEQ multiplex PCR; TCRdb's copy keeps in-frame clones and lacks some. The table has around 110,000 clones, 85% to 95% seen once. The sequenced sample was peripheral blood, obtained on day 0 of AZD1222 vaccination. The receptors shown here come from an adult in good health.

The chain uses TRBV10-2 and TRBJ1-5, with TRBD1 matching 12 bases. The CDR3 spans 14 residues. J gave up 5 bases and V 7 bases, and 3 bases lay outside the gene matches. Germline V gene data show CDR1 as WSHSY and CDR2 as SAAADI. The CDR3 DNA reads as TGCGCCAGCATGGGACAGGGGGCCTATCAGCCCCAGCATTTT. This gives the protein CASMGQGAYQPQHF.

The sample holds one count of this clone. The CDR3, as DNA: TGCGCCAGCAGCCTTGAAGATACGCAGTATTTT. Translation gives CASSLEDTQYF. V usage is TRBV4-1 and J usage is TRBJ2-3, with D unresolved. The germline V and J ends were trimmed by 4 bases and 5 bases, with 4 bases remaining between them. CDR1 and CDR2 from the germline V gene are MGHRA and YSYEKL. The CDR3 is 11 residues long.

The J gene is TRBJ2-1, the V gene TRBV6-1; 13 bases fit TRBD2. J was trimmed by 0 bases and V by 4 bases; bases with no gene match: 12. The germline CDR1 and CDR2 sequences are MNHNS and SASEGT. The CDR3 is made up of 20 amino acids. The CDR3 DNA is TGTGCCAGCAGTGCCTCGGGACTAGCGGGGCCGACCGCCTCCTACAATGAGCAGTTCTTC. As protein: CASSASGLAGPTASYNEQFF.

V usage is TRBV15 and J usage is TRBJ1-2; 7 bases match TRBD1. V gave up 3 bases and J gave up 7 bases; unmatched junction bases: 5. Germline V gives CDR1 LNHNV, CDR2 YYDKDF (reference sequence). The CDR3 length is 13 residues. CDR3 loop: CATSSRQGGGYTF. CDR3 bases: TGTGCCACCAGCAGCAGGCAGGGGGGTGGCTACACCTTC.

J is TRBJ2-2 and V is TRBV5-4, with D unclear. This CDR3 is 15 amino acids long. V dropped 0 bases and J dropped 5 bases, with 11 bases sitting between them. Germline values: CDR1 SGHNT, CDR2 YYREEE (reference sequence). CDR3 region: CASSLGVGGTGELFF. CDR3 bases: TGTGCCAGCAGCTTGGGGGTCGGTGGGACCGGGGAGCTGTTTTTT.

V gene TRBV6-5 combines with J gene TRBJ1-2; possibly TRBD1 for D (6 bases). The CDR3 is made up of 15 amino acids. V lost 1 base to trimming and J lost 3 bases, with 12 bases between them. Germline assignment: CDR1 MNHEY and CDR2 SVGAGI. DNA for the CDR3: TGTGCCAGCAGTTACTATTCAGGGGTGGACTATGGCTACACCTTC. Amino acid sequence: CASSYYSGVDYGYTF.

The CDR3: CASRAPGTGGTEAFF. The CDR3 nucleotides read TGTGCCAGCAGGGCCCCCGGGACAGGGGGCACTGAAGCTTTCTTT. This chain uses TRBV7-9 with TRBJ1-1; 11 positions agree with TRBD1. The CDR3 runs to 15 residues. V was clipped by 6 bases and J by 4 bases; unmatched bases: 7. Germline CDR1 is SEHNR and CDR2 is FQNEAQ (reference sequence).

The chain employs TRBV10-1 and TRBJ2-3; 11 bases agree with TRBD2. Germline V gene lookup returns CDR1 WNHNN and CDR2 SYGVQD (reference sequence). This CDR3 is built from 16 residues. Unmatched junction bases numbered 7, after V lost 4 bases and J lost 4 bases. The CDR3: CASSGLAGGIADTQYF. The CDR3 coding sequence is TGCGCCAGCAGTGGTTTAGCGGGGGGGATAGCAGATACGCAGTATTTT.

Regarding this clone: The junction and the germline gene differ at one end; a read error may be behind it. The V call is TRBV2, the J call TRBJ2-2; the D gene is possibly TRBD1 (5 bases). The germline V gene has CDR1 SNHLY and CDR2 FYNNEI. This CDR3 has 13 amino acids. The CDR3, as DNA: TGTGCCAGCAGGGAAGGGGTGCCCGGGGAGCTGTTTTTT. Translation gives CASREGVPGELFF.

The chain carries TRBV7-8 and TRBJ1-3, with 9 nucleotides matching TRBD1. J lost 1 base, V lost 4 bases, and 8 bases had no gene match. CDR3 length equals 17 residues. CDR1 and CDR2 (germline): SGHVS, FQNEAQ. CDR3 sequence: CASSYTGTGFSGNTIYF. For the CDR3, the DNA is TGTGCCAGCAGCTACACCGGGACAGGGTTTTCTGGAAACACCATATATTTT.

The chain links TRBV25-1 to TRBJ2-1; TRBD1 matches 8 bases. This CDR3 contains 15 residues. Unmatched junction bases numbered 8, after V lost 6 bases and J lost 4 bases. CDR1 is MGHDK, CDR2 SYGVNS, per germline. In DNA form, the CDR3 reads TGTGCCAGCAGCGTCACGGGACAGGATTACAATGAGCAGTTCTTC. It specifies CASSVTGQDYNEQFF.

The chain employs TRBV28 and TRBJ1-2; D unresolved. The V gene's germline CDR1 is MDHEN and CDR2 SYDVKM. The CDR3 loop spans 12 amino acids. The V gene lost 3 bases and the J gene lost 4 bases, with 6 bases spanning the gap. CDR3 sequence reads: CASSLTFYGYTF. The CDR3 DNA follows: TGTGCCAGCAGTTTGACGTTCTATGGCTACACCTTC.

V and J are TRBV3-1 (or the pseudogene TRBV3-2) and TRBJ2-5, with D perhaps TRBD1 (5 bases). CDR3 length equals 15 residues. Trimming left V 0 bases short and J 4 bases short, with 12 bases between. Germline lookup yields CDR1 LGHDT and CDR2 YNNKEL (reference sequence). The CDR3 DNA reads TGTGCCAGCAGCCAAGAGGCGCTTAGGGGAGAGACCCAGTACTTC. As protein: CASSQEALRGETQYF.

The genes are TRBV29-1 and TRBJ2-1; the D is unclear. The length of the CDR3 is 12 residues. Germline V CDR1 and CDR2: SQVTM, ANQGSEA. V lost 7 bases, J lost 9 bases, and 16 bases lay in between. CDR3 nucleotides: TGCAGCGCCTCCTCCCCTGGCCCTGAGCAGTTCTTC. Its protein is CSASSPGPEQFF.

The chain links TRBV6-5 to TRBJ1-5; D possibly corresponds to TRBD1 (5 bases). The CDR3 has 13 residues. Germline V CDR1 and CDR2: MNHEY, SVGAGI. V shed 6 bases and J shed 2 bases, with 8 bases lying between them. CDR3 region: CASRQQGNQPQHF. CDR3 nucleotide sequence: TGTGCCAGCAGGCAACAGGGCAATCAGCCCCAGCATTTT.